The rows below give T cell receptor beta chains drawn from one sample of a study of blood T cell repertoires in COVID-19. Assay: immunoSEQ multiplex PCR; the TCRdb copy retains only in-frame clones and omits some. Of over 300,000 clones in the sample, more than 70% were seen once. Sequenced: peripheral blood. The receptors shown here come from a man aged 35 to 55 with acute or convalescent COVID-19. Both conserved end residues are part of each CDR3. The D gene is left open where the match is weak. Size is omitted from some rows. Given values are once, few, many or a class for expanded clones.

d_call | clone_size | j_call | v_call | cdr3_nt | cdr3_aa
TRBD1 | NA | TRBJ1-5 | TRBV19 | TGTGCCAGTAGTCTCCTGGGACAGGGAACCCCTTATAGCAATCAGCCCCAGCATTTT | CASSLLGQGTPYSNQPQHF
NA | NA | TRBJ2-7 | TRBV7-8 | TGTGCCAGCAGCTTACGTTTAGAGGCCTACGAGCAGTACTTC | CASSLRLEAYEQYF
TRBD2 | once | TRBJ2-3 | TRBV5-1 | TGCGCCAGCAGCCCTGGACTAGCGGGAGGGTTTTTTAAGATTACAGATACGCAGTATTTT | CASSPGLAGGFFKITDTQYF
NA | NA | TRBJ1-6 | TRBV6-5 | TGTGCCAGCAGTTACCAACACGTAAATTCACCCCTCCACTTT | CASSYQHVNSPLHF
TRBD2 | NA | TRBJ2-3 | TRBV18 | TGTGCCAGCTCACGACTAGCGGGGAGTGGCACAGATACGCAGTATTTT | CASSRLAGSGTDTQYF
TRBD1 | NA | TRBJ1-2 | TRBV5-1 | TGCGCCAGCAGCGAACCGGGACAGGGGGCGGATGGCTACACCTTC | CASSEPGQGADGYTF
TRBD1 | NA | TRBJ1-3 | TRBV7-2 | TGTGCCAGCAGCCGGAACAGGGGGGTTGGTGGAAACACCATATATTTT | CASSRNRGVGGNTIYF
TRBD2 | NA | TRBJ2-2 | TRBV30 | TGTGCCTGGAGCGGCGGGAGGAACACCGGGGAGCTGTTTTTT | CAWSGGRNTGELFF
TRBD1 | NA | TRBJ1-1 | TRBV29-1 | TGCAGCGCCGAAGAGACAGGGATGAACACTGAAGCTTTCTTT | CSAEETGMNTEAFF
TRBD2 | NA | TRBJ2-3 | TRBV9 | TGTGCCAGCAGCCAGGGGACTAGCGGGAGGGGGCCCACGGATACGCAGTATTTT | CASSQGTSGRGPTDTQYF
TRBD1 | many | TRBJ2-5 | TRBV7-6 | TGTGCCAGCAGCCTCGGACAGGTCGGGCTTCAAGAGACCCAGTACTTC | CASSLGQVGLQETQYF
NA | NA | TRBJ1-1 | TRBV12-3/TRBV12-4 | TGTGCCAGCAGCCGGAGGATAGACACTGAAGCTTTCTTT | CASSRRIDTEAFF
TRBD1 | NA | TRBJ2-7 | TRBV30 | TGTGCCTGGTCCGGGACAGATTACGAGCAGTACTTC | CAWSGTDYEQYF
NA | few | TRBJ2-7 | TRBV7-8 | TGTGCCAGCAGCGCCAGAGTCAGTCCTTACCCTAGGGAGCAGTACTTC | CASSARVSPYPREQYF
NA | once | TRBJ1-6 | TRBV12-5 | TGTGCTAGTGGTTTGGACACAAGTCCCATTAATTCACCCCTCCACTTT | CASGLDTSPINSPLHF
NA | NA | TRBJ1-1 | TRBV12-3/TRBV12-4 | TGTGCCAGCAGTTTGCAGGGACTTGAAGCTTTCTTT | CASSLQGLEAFF
NA | NA | TRBJ2-1 | TRBV7-3 | TGTGCCAGCAGCTTAGGAGGGGTCACCTACAATGAGCAGTTCTTC | CASSLGGVTYNEQFF
NA | NA | TRBJ2-7 | TRBV28 | TGTGCCAGCAGTTTAAACTACTACGAGCAGTACTTC | CASSLNYYEQYF
NA | few | TRBJ2-2 | TRBV28 | TGTGCCAGCCTATACCCTACGAACACCGGGGAGCTGTTTTTT | CASLYPTNTGELFF
TRBD1 | NA | TRBJ1-2 | TRBV7-9 | TGTGCCAGCAGCTTAGCGCTAGCAGGGGGTAGCTATGGCTACACCTTC | CASSLALAGGSYGYTF
NA | NA | TRBJ1-2 | TRBV27 | TGTGCCAGCAGTTTTAGGCAGGGGAATGGCTACACCTTC | CASSFRQGNGYTF
TRBD1 | few | TRBJ2-7 | TRBV5-1 | TGCGCCAGCAGCTACACAGGGGCCGGCGAGCAGTACTTC | CASSYTGAGEQYF
TRBD2 | NA | TRBJ2-3 | TRBV6-5 | TGTGCCAGCGGACCTAGCGGGGGGGCAGATACGCAGTATTTT | CASGPSGGADTQYF
TRBD2 | NA | TRBJ2-1 | TRBV19 | TGTGCCAGTAGTATAAGCGGGAACAATGAGCAGTTCTTC | CASSISGNNEQFF
NA | NA | TRBJ2-1 | TRBV19 | TGTGCCAGTAAGGGTACGGGGCGGGGCAGCTCCTACAATGAGCAGTTCTTC | CASKGTGRGSSYNEQFF
NA | NA | TRBJ1-5 | TRBV5-8 | TGTGCCAGCAGCTTGTCTCCCGGGAGGCAGCCCCAGCATTTT | CASSLSPGRQPQHF
NA | NA | TRBJ2-7 | TRBV2 | TGTGCCAGCCTCAGGGGCTCCTACGAGCAGTACTTC | CASLRGSYEQYF
TRBD1 | NA | TRBJ1-5 | TRBV18 | TGTGCCAGCTCACCCCGGGGGACAGGGGTACGGAATCAGCCCCAGCATTTT | CASSPRGTGVRNQPQHF
NA | few | TRBJ2-7 | TRBV6-2/TRBV6-3 | TGTGCCAGCAGTTACTCGGACAGCTCCTACGAGCAGTACTTC | CASSYSDSSYEQYF
NA | NA | TRBJ1-3 | TRBV18 | TGTGCCAGCTCACCACGCGATGGAAACACCATATATTTT | CASSPRDGNTIYF
TRBD2 | NA | TRBJ2-1 | TRBV30 | TGTGCCTGGACTGACGGGGGGTCCTACAATGAGCAGTTCTTC | CAWTDGGSYNEQFF
TRBD2 | NA | TRBJ2-7 | TRBV2 | TGTGCCAGCAAGCTAGCGGGAGGGCCGTACGAGCAGTACTTC | CASKLAGGPYEQYF
TRBD1 | NA | TRBJ2-3 | TRBV4-1 | TGCGCCAGCAGCCAAGGCCGGGCACAGGGGATAGTAAATACGCAGTATTTT | CASSQGRAQGIVNTQYF
NA | NA | TRBJ2-1 | TRBV20-1 | TGCAGTGCTAGTCTTGCAGGATACAATGAGCAGTTCTTC | CSASLAGYNEQFF
TRBD2 | NA | TRBJ2-2 | TRBV2 | TGTGCCAGCGGACGTACTAGCGGGAATTCCGGGGAGCTGTTTTTT | CASGRTSGNSGELFF
NA | once | TRBJ1-3 | TRBV7-8 | TGTGCCAGCAGCCCCTCCGGGGGGGTAACCCCTGACACCATATATTTT | CASSPSGGVTPDTIYF
TRBD1 | few | TRBJ1-4 | TRBV7-9 | TGTGCCAGCAGCTCCCTTGGCAGGGGGAGGTTTGAAAAACTGTTTTTT | CASSSLGRGRFEKLFF
NA | NA | TRBJ1-3 | TRBV11-2 | TGTGCCAGCAGCCAACCGCGGAGAACTGGAAACACCATATATTTT | CASSQPRRTGNTIYF
NA | NA | TRBJ1-2 | TRBV25-1 | TGTGCCAGCAGTGAATATACGGGGGGTGGCTACACCTTC | CASSEYTGGGYTF
NA | NA | TRBJ2-2 | TRBV7-3 | TGTGCCAGCAGCTTAACGGGGGCCTTGACCGGGGAGCTGTTTTTT | CASSLTGALTGELFF
TRBD1 | NA | TRBJ2-3 | TRBV5-1 | TGCGCCAGCAGTCATACTGCGGGGACAGGCCCCGGTCATACGCAGTATTTT | CASSHTAGTGPGHTQYF
NA | NA | TRBJ1-6 | TRBV18 | TGTGCCAGCTCACCAGAGGGAGGGGCTGGCTCACCCCTCCACTTT | CASSPEGGAGSPLHF
TRBD1 | NA | TRBJ1-1 | TRBV9 | TGTGCCAGCAGCGCGACCGGGACAGGGGGCTTGAACACTGAAGCTTTCTTT | CASSATGTGGLNTEAFF
NA | NA | TRBJ2-3 | TRBV5-1 | TGCGCCAGCAACTTTGCGGGGCCCAGCACAGATACGCAGTATTTT | CASNFAGPSTDTQYF
NA | NA | TRBJ1-2 | TRBV7-2 | TGTGCCAGCAGGATGGCGGGGGTAGGTGGCTACACCTTC | CASRMAGVGGYTF
NA | NA | TRBJ1-6 | TRBV6-5 | TGTGCCAGCAGACGGGGACGGGAGCAGGCCCCCCACTTT | CASRRGREQAPHF
NA | NA | TRBJ2-5 | TRBV6-2/TRBV6-3 | TGTGCCAGCAGTTACTCGTACAGTCAAGAGACCCAGTACTTC | CASSYSYSQETQYF
NA | NA | TRBJ1-1 | TRBV27 | TGTGCCAGCAGTTTAGTAGCAGTTCAGCTGAACACTGAAGCTTTCTTT | CASSLVAVQLNTEAFF
TRBD1 | NA | TRBJ2-1 | TRBV2 | TGTGCCAGCAGGGGGACCGGGGGACAGGGGGCATGGGAGCAGTTCTTC | CASRGTGGQGAWEQFF
NA | NA | TRBJ1-1 | TRBV11-2 | TGTGCCAGCAGCTTGGCACAGTACACTGAAGCTTTCTTT | CASSLAQYTEAFF
TRBD1 | NA | TRBJ2-7 | TRBV7-9 | TGTGCCAGCAGCGAACGGACAGGAAGCCTGGAGAAAGAGCAGTACTTC | CASSERTGSLEKEQYF
NA | NA | TRBJ2-3 | TRBV7-2 | TGTGCCAGCCATACCGGCGGGGCGTACTCACCTGATACGCAGTATTTT | CASHTGGAYSPDTQYF
NA | NA | TRBJ2-2 | TRBV18 | TGTGCCAGCTCACGGCAAGAGGGAAACACCGGGGAGCTGTTTTTT | CASSRQEGNTGELFF
NA | once | TRBJ1-1 | TRBV28 | TGTGCCAGCAGTTTTCCATCGAACACTGAAGCTTTCTTT | CASSFPSNTEAFF
TRBD1 | NA | TRBJ2-3 | TRBV9 | TGTGCCAGCAGCGTAGGATCCGGGACAGGGACAGATACGCAGTATTTT | CASSVGSGTGTDTQYF
TRBD1 | NA | TRBJ1-2 | TRBV7-9 | TGTGCCAGCAGCTTACCAGGGGGCGCAAATGGCTACACCTTC | CASSLPGGANGYTF
NA | NA | TRBJ2-1 | TRBV19 | TGTGCCACCCGGAATACAGGGTTCTCCTACAATGAGCAGTTCTTC | CATRNTGFSYNEQFF